The text below deals with one T cell receptor (beta chain). Only a few counts were recorded for this clone. No antigen is known for it. The record has no base qualities; no much larger clone is one base away. Genomic DNA was extracted from sorted cells for sequencing of the TCRbeta CDR3 region. The immunoSEQ Assay was used for sequencing of TCRbeta CDR3 regions. Imported from immuneACCESS, the table was reduced by TCRdb to in-frame sequences with V and J called. These copies leave out some clones; in studies compared against another copy, an unresolved V gene accounts for under half, and the cause of the remainder is not known. This sample is represented by over 13,000 clones; over 65% of them were singletons. 30% to 45% of the sample lies in the top ten. Including cysteine and phenylalanine, the CDR3 has 15 amino acids. Only the CDR3 DNA is retained, 45 bases long and in frame from the first base. Deletion took 1 base off V and 5 bases off J, with a span of 14 bases between the germline ends. For CDR1 and CDR2, the germline V gene lists MGHRA and YSYEKL.

Patients with autoimmune disease history or receiving systemic immunosuppression were excluded from the trial. In every dose cohort, peripheral blood was drawn for TCR sequencing at baseline, cycle 4 day 1, and cycle 7 day 1. The samples were drawn from a first-in-human, open-label, multicenter phase I dose-escalation trial of ivuxolimab. Adults with locally advanced or metastatic melanoma, renal cell, hepatocellular, or head and neck squamous cell carcinoma were enrolled in the trial. Before TCR sequencing, CD4+ T cells and CD8+ T cells were sorted from peripheral blood as separate populations. The source of the sample is a study of OX40 agonist ivuxolimab in advanced cancers. About the investigation overall: Ivuxolimab was an agonistic, fully human IgG2 monoclonal antibody directed against OX40 (CD134), a costimulatory receptor. Intravenous ivuxolimab was administered to patients every 2 weeks at six dose levels: 0.01, 0.1, 0.3, 1.5, 3 and 10 mg/kg. Among the approximately 54 dose-escalation patients, some 20 had hepatocellular carcinoma, roughly 15 melanoma, 9 renal cell carcinoma and 9 head and neck cancer. A male proportion of 82.7% and a mean age of approximately 60 years, ranging from about 23 to 90, were recorded for the dose-escalation cohort. Prior anti-PD-1, anti-PD-L1 or anti-CTLA-4 therapy was permitted, and about 40% of dose-escalation patients had received checkpoint inhibitors. Partial responses occurred in three dose-escalation patients, of whom one had hepatocellular carcinoma and two had cutaneous melanoma. Peripheral TCRbeta sequencing was intended to test whether TCR sequence diversity was altered and clonal T-cell expansion was caused by ivuxolimab. The paper describes the monotherapy dose-escalation part (N ≈ 51 patients) of the phase I trial of ivuxolimab. Broader findings and caveats from the paper: At doses of 0.1 to 3.0 mg/kg, clonal expansion of both CD4+ and CD8+ T cells in blood was seen between baseline and week 6. Low levels of normalized T-cell clonal expansion were also shown by some nonresponding patients. Antigen specificity was not determined for the clonally expanded peripheral T cells. On average, CD8+ T cells showed more expanded clones than CD4+ T cells after ivuxolimab. In partial responders in the 0.1-3.0 mg/kg groups, normalized peripheral clonal expansion was found to be among the lowest, especially among CD8+ T cells.

This receptor chain uses TRBV4-1 and TRBJ2-5; TRBD2 is perhaps the D gene, given 6 matching bases. The sample in question was CD4+ or CD8+ T cells sorted from blood, obtained in a trial of the OX40 agonist ivuxolimab. The TCR sequence derives from an adult with an advanced solid tumor such as melanoma, head and neck, liver or kidney cancer. The CDR3 protein sequence reads: CASSQVGGGVETQYF. Read as DNA, the sequence is TGCGCCAGCAGCCAAGTTGGGGGAGGTGTGGAGACCCAGTACTTC.